One and the same sample provided the 10 T cell receptor beta chains below, sequenced in a study of T cell repertoires in cytomegalovirus infection. TCRdb ran MiXCR on the reads and lists one entry per CDR3 protein. The sample carries roughly 500,000 distinct CDR3 sequences, roughly 34% recorded once. Antigens for these TCRs are unknown. Here the sequenced sample was cultured PBMCs, taken from culture after CMV antigen stimulation. The receptor source for this set is a human donor in good health (CMV status not recorded). Some clones in this sample may be carry-over from other donors' samples.

The genes are TRBV18 and TRBJ1-6; the D is unclear. Per germline, CDR1 KGHSH and CDR2 LQKENI. The length of the CDR3 is 17 residues. V dropped 2 bases and J dropped 0 bases, with 11 bases sitting between them. CDR3 in amino acids: CASSPEVGSSYNSPLHF. CDR3 sequence (DNA): TGTGCCAGCTCACCAGAAGTCGGGAGCTCCTATAATTCACCCCTCCACTTT. Complete variable domain (other parts from reference TRBV18 and TRBJ1-6): NAGVMQNPRHLVRRRGQEARLRCSPMKGHSHVYWYRQLPEEGLKFMVYLQKENIIDESGMPKERFSAEFPKEGPSILRIQQVVRGDSAAYFCASSPEVGSSYNSPLHFGNGTRLTVT.

This clonotype was seen only once. The chain couples TRBV20-1 to TRBJ2-5, with D tentatively TRBD2 (6 bases). From germline, CDR1 is DFQATT and CDR2 SNEGSKA (reference sequence). V was pared by 4 bases and J by 7 bases, with 16 bases between. The CDR3 runs 13 residues. CDR3 sequence: CSAKRLGVGTQYF. The CDR3 bases are TGCAGTGCTAAGCGACTAGGGGTAGGGACCCAGTACTTC.

In its sample, this clonotype was seen many times. The V gene is TRBV12-3 or TRBV12-4, the J gene TRBJ2-3; 12 positions agree with TRBD2. J gave up 3 bases and V 4 bases, and 11 bases lay outside the gene matches. The CDR3 sequence is 18 residues long. The CDR3 reads CASSSSGPSGRATDTQYF. The CDR3 coding sequence is TGTGCCAGCAGTTCCTCAGGCCCTAGCGGGAGGGCTACAGATACGCAGTATTTT.

Notes on this clonotype: This CDR3 is missing its conserved last phenylalanine or tryptophan, likely due to a read error. The chain has TRBV30 and TRBJ2-5; a possible D gene is TRBD2 (5 bases). V dropped 3 bases and J dropped 3 bases, with 14 bases sitting between them. This CDR3 comprises 14 residues. CDR1 and CDR2 from the germline V gene are GTSNPN and SVGIG (reference sequence). In nucleotides, the CDR3 is TGTGCCTGGAGACCCGCTAGCTCAAAAGAGACCCAGTACTAC. Residues: CAWRPASSKETQYY.

The chain employs TRBV5-1 and TRBJ2-3; 12 bases match TRBD1. The trim removed 0 bases at V and 7 bases at J, leaving 3 bases unmatched. Germline values: CDR1 SGHRS, CDR2 YFSETQ. The CDR3 covers 15 residues. CDR3 sequence (DNA): TGCGCCAGCAGCTTGGTTGGGACAGGGGGCAATACGCAGTATTTT. Its protein is CASSLVGTGGNTQYF.

This clonotype has just a few counts. The gene calls are TRBV6-1 and TRBJ2-1; TRBD2 agrees at 12 bases. The junction had 15 bases not matched to a gene; V was cut back by 6 bases and J by 9 bases. CDR3 size: 17 residues. The germline V gene has CDR1 MNHNS and CDR2 SASEGT. The CDR3 DNA is TGTGCCAGCAGGAATCCCCCCCCTAGCGGGAGGGCCCTTGAGCAGTTCTTC. Translation: CASRNPPPSGRALEQFF.

This chain joins TRBV11-3 and TRBJ2-3; D assignment may be TRBD1 or TRBD2 (5 bases each). The CDR3 consists of 16 residues. V was pared by 7 bases and J by 3 bases, with 20 bases between. Germline V gene lookup returns CDR1 SGHNT and CDR2 YENEEA. Written as DNA, the CDR3 is TGTGCCAGCACATCCGGGACCCTGGGATTTACAGATACGCAGTATTTT. Protein sequence: CASTSGTLGFTDTQYF. The full variable domain, completed using reference TRBV11-3 and TRBJ2-3, is EAGVVQSPRYKIIEKKQPVAFWCNPISGHNTLYWYLQNLGQGPELLIRYENEEAVDDSQLPKDRFSAERLKGVDSTLKIQPAELGDSAVYLCASTSGTLGFTDTQYFGPGTRLTVL.

This clonotype was observed a few times. The gene calls are TRBV4-2 and TRBJ2-3; TRBD1 might be the D (6 bases). This CDR3 has 14 residues. Per the germline V gene, CDR1 is LGHNA and CDR2 is YNFKEQ. Trimming shortened V by 3 bases and J by 4 bases, and 11 bases separated the two germline ends. CDR3: CASSQEDSPDTQYF. The CDR3 DNA sequence: TGTGCCAGCAGCCAGGAGGACAGTCCAGATACGCAGTATTTT.

This clonotype was picked up a small number of times. The chain carries TRBV7-9 and TRBJ2-1, with 11 bases aligning to TRBD2. This CDR3 spans 19 amino acids. CDR1 is SEHNR and CDR2 is FQNEAQ in the germline V gene (reference sequence). Losses at the gene ends were 5 bases for V and 6 bases for J; bases not matched to a gene: 18. The CDR3 DNA reads as TGTGCCAGCAGCGACCTCCCAACTAGCGGGAGATCTATTACCAATGAGCAGTTCTTC. Translating it yields CASSDLPTSGRSITNEQFF.

In its sample, this clonotype was seen a few times. The chain couples TRBV20-1 to TRBJ2-1, with 7 bases identical to TRBD1. With V trimmed by 2 bases and J by 3 bases, 4 bases remained unmatched. Germline V CDR1 and CDR2: DFQATT, SNEGSKA (reference sequence). The CDR3 sequence is 14 residues long. Written as DNA, the CDR3 is TGCAGTGCTAGAAGGGGGCCCCTCTACAATGAGCAGTTCTTC. Encoded protein: CSARRGPLYNEQFF.